The following is a T cell receptor (beta chain) sequence with its context. Its target is unknown. The junction does not match germline at one end; this may be a read error. The data belong to a study of early T cells in non-severe SARS-CoV-2 infection. Study at large: With bulk RNA from unsorted whole blood as input, sequencing yielded unpaired chains. Study findings and constraints: Matching with VDJdb favored anti-spike CD8 responses (missing private and CD4 specificities).

In the library, individual cDNA molecules carried attached unique molecular identifiers. MiXCR, run by TCRdb on the 5' RACE reads, gives a single entry per CDR3 protein. Seen here are approximately 52,000 distinct CDR3 sequences, 15% observed once, and the top ten hold 10%. This CDR3 region has 15 residues. Germline CDR1 reads SGHDT; CDR2 reads YYEEEE. This receptor was taken from an adult who was a healthcare worker with PCR-confirmed SARS-CoV-2 infection or an uninfected control (not recorded which). Sequenced here: whole blood, sampled at baseline. The rearrangement joins TRBV5-6 to TRBJ2-1, with 12 bases identical to TRBD2. The CDR3 sequence is CASRLGLAGYNEQFF. Written as DNA, the CDR3 is TGTGCCAGCAGATTGGGACTAGCGGGTTACAATGAGCAGTTCTTC.